These T cell receptor beta chains were read from a single sample in a study of blood T cell repertoires in COVID-19. Data came from immunoSEQ multiplex PCR; TCRdb stores just in-frame clones and leaves some out. The table has 150,000 or so clones, about 77% seen once. The sample comprised peripheral blood. The receptors here all came from a woman between 50 and 59 years old with active or convalescent COVID-19. The CDR3 runs from the conserved cysteine through the conserved F or W. Fields, in order: J gene, clone size, V gene, D gene, CDR3 DNA, CDR3 protein. D genes are given only for firm matches. Rows give clone size only sometimes, using once, few, many, or a class for an expanded clone.

J: TRBJ1-1
size: NA
V: TRBV7-2
D: NA
DNA: TGTGCCAGCAGCCCCTTAGGGGTTCTGAACACTGAAGCTTTCTTT
CDR3: CASSPLGVLNTEAFF

J: TRBJ2-7
size: NA
V: TRBV6-2/TRBV6-3
D: TRBD1
DNA: TGTGCCAGCAGTTACGGGACAGGGGGGCGTTTCCAGTACTTC
CDR3: CASSYGTGGRFQYF

J: TRBJ2-1
size: NA
V: TRBV5-1
D: NA
DNA: TGCGCCAGCACCCGGGGAGGTGAGCAGTTCTTC
CDR3: CASTRGGEQFF

J: TRBJ2-3
size: few
V: TRBV4-3
D: TRBD2
DNA: TGCGCCAGCAGCCAAACTAGCGGGAGCACAGATACGCAGTATTTT
CDR3: CASSQTSGSTDTQYF

J: TRBJ2-3
size: NA
V: TRBV18
D: NA
DNA: TGTGCCAGCTCACCAATGGACAGCTCTAGCACAGATACGCAGTATTTT
CDR3: CASSPMDSSSTDTQYF

J: TRBJ2-2
size: NA
V: TRBV3-1/TRBV3-2
D: TRBD2
DNA: TGTGCCAGCAGCCGCAGCGGGGGGGCAACCGGGGAGCTGTTTTTT
CDR3: CASSRSGGATGELFF

J: TRBJ2-7
size: NA
V: TRBV30
D: NA
DNA: TGTGCCTGGAGTGCAAGGGGACTCGGAGGGTCCTACGAGCAGTACTTC
CDR3: CAWSARGLGGSYEQYF

J: TRBJ1-5
size: few
V: TRBV5-1
D: NA
DNA: TGCGCCAGCAGCTTGGCAGGGGCCGGCCAGCCCCAGCATTTT
CDR3: CASSLAGAGQPQHF

J: TRBJ1-2
size: NA
V: TRBV5-5
D: TRBD1
DNA: TGTGCCAGCAGCTCGGGACAGGCCCTCGGTGGCTACACCTTC
CDR3: CASSSGQALGGYTF

J: TRBJ2-3
size: NA
V: TRBV7-2
D: TRBD2
DNA: TGTGCCAGCAGCTTCGGGAGGAACACAGATACGCAGTATTTT
CDR3: CASSFGRNTDTQYF

J: TRBJ1-2
size: NA
V: TRBV5-4
D: NA
DNA: TGTGCCAGCAGCTGGGTCGCAGGGGACTACACCTTC
CDR3: CASSWVAGDYTF

J: TRBJ2-5
size: once
V: TRBV27
D: TRBD2
DNA: TGTGCCAGCAGTTCACTAGCGGCCCAAGAGACCCAGTACTTC
CDR3: CASSSLAAQETQYF

J: TRBJ1-5
size: few
V: TRBV25-1
D: TRBD1
DNA: TGTGCCAGCAGCCCCGGACAGGGGGCCGGTCAGCCCCAGCATTTT
CDR3: CASSPGQGAGQPQHF

J: TRBJ1-6
size: NA
V: TRBV11-2
D: NA
DNA: TGTGCCAGCAGGGGGGGAAGGGCTGATAATTCACCCCTCCACTTT
CDR3: CASRGGRADNSPLHF

J: TRBJ2-5
size: NA
V: TRBV6-4
D: NA
DNA: TGTGCCAGCAGCAGGGAACTCCAAGAGACCCAGTACTTC
CDR3: CASSRELQETQYF

J: TRBJ2-5
size: NA
V: TRBV4-2
D: TRBD2
DNA: TGTGCCAGCAGCCAAGATGGGGTAGCGGGAGCAGAGACCCAGTACTTC
CDR3: CASSQDGVAGAETQYF

J: TRBJ2-7
size: few
V: TRBV7-8
D: NA
DNA: TGTGCCAGCAGCTTAGGTTTGGCGGGTCTAACTCTCGAGCAGTACTTC
CDR3: CASSLGLAGLTLEQYF

J: TRBJ2-2
size: NA
V: TRBV4-3
D: NA
DNA: TGCGCCAGCAGCCAAGCCACTACGAACACCGGGGAGCTGTTTTTT
CDR3: CASSQATTNTGELFF

J: TRBJ1-2
size: NA
V: TRBV7-9
D: TRBD1
DNA: TGTGCCAGCAGCTTAGGTTTGCCGGCAGGGGGCAATGGCTACACCTTC
CDR3: CASSLGLPAGGNGYTF

J: TRBJ1-6
size: once
V: TRBV28
D: TRBD1
DNA: TGTGCCAGCGTTCCGACAGGGCCCTCAGGTTCACCCCTCCACTTT
CDR3: CASVPTGPSGSPLHF

J: TRBJ1-1
size: many
V: TRBV2
D: NA
DNA: TGTGCCAGCAGTGAAGCGCTTCGGAGAGGGCGTGGTGAAGCTTTCTTT
CDR3: CASSEALRRGRGEAFF

J: TRBJ2-1
size: NA
V: TRBV7-9
D: NA
DNA: TGTGCCAGCAGCCTCACTCGAAACGAGCAGTTCTTC
CDR3: CASSLTRNEQFF

J: TRBJ1-3
size: NA
V: TRBV7-9
D: NA
DNA: TGTGCCAGCAGCTCAAGAGGCTCCCTGGGTTCAGGAAACACCATATATTTT
CDR3: CASSSRGSLGSGNTIYF

J: TRBJ2-1
size: once
V: TRBV5-1
D: NA
DNA: TGCGCCAGCAGCTTTACCTTTTCGAGCTCCTACAATGAGCAGTTCTTC
CDR3: CASSFTFSSSYNEQFF

J: TRBJ1-3
size: NA
V: TRBV10-3
D: TRBD1
DNA: TGTGCCATCAGCGGACAGGGGGCGCGAGGAAACACCATATATTTT
CDR3: CAISGQGARGNTIYF

J: TRBJ2-7
size: many
V: TRBV6-2/TRBV6-3
D: NA
DNA: TGTGCCAGCAGTTTAGGGGTTTCGTACGAGCAGTACTTC
CDR3: CASSLGVSYEQYF

J: TRBJ2-2
size: NA
V: TRBV28
D: NA
DNA: TGTGCCAGCAGGGGGCCGAACACCGGGGAGCTGTTTTTT
CDR3: CASRGPNTGELFF

J: TRBJ2-3
size: NA
V: TRBV5-1
D: NA
DNA: TGCGCCAGTAGTGACTTTCCTCACGGGGATACGCAGTATTTT
CDR3: CASSDFPHGDTQYF

J: TRBJ1-5
size: NA
V: TRBV28
D: NA
DNA: TGTGCCAGCACCCCCCAGGGAATGGGCAATCAGCCCCAGCATTTT
CDR3: CASTPQGMGNQPQHF

J: TRBJ2-6
size: NA
V: TRBV6-2/TRBV6-3
D: TRBD1
DNA: TGTGCCAGCAGTTCAACAGGACAGGGGTCCTCTGGGGCCAACGTCCTGACTTTC
CDR3: CASSSTGQGSSGANVLTF

J: TRBJ1-3
size: NA
V: TRBV9
D: NA
DNA: TGTGCCAGCAGCGTAGGGACAGACACACTCTCTGGAAACACCATATATTTT
CDR3: CASSVGTDTLSGNTIYF

J: TRBJ1-1
size: NA
V: TRBV12-3/TRBV12-4
D: TRBD1
DNA: TGTGCCAGCAGTTTAAGGTGGGCAGGGGGAGCTTTCTTT
CDR3: CASSLRWAGGAFF

J: TRBJ1-5
size: once
V: TRBV7-2
D: NA
DNA: TGTGCCAGCAGCACACAGTTAAATCAGCCCCAGCATTTT
CDR3: CASSTQLNQPQHF

J: TRBJ2-2
size: NA
V: TRBV15
D: TRBD1
DNA: TGTGCCACCAGCAGAGCCCCCTGGAACAGGGGTGGCACCGGGGAGCTGTTTTTT
CDR3: CATSRAPWNRGGTGELFF

J: TRBJ1-1
size: few
V: TRBV5-6
D: TRBD1
DNA: TGTGCCAGCAGCCCTGACAGGGGTTTATGGAACACTGAAGCTTTCTTT
CDR3: CASSPDRGLWNTEAFF

J: TRBJ1-2
size: NA
V: TRBV14
D: NA
DNA: TGTGCCAGCAGCCAAGAAGGGGGACGGGGCTACACCTTC
CDR3: CASSQEGGRGYTF